This T cell receptor beta chain was retrieved from a study of T cells in Graves' hyperthyroidism and ophthalmopathy. Using RNA transcripts as the source, TCR beta CDR3 regions were amplified. First-round RT-PCR targeting the TCR CDR3 was performed with the HTBI primer set. TCRdb independently ran MiXCR on the multiplex PCR reads; one entry per CDR3 protein. Among around 500,000 distinct CDR3 sequences listed, about 15% were seen once. Germline loops: CDR1 SGHAT, CDR2 FQNNGV. The length of the CDR3 is 15 residues. Trimming took 0 bases from V and 0 from J, leaving 8 bases between them. This clonotype was seen repeatedly, ten times or more.

Sequenced input: blood. The rearrangement uses TRBV11-2 and TRBJ1-1; D ambiguous. The sequence was collected from a woman in her thirties with Graves' ophthalmopathy. CDR3: CASSLEWSMNTEAFF. In DNA, the CDR3 is TGTGCCAGCAGCTTAGAGTGGTCCATGAACACTGAAGCTTTCTTT.